This T cell receptor beta chain was recovered during a study of blood T cell repertoires in COVID-19. V lost 5 bases, J lost 9 bases, and 14 bases lay in between. CDR1 SGHTA and CDR2 FQGNSA come from the germline V gene. The CDR3 runs 12 residues. Sequencing used immunoSEQ multiplex PCR; TCRdb keeps in-frame clones, though not all of them. Of over 110,000 clones listed, approximately 89% were seen once; the top ten hold roughly 30%. This clone showed up just a few times. Sequencing input: peripheral blood. This receptor was taken from a human donor in a cohort sampled during active COVID-19. The rearrangement uses TRBV7-2 and TRBJ2-7, with D maybe TRBD1 (6 bases). The CDR3 DNA is TGTGCCAGCAGCAGAGAGGACAGTCGGCAGTACTTC. Its protein is CASSREDSRQYF. Full variable domain (remainder filled in from reference TRBV7-2 and TRBJ2-7): GAGVSQSPSNKVTEKGKDVELRCDPISGHTALYWYRQSLGQGLEFLIYFQGNSAPDKSGLPSDRFSAERTGGSVSTLTIQRTQQEDSAVYLCASSREDSRQYFGPGTRLTVT.